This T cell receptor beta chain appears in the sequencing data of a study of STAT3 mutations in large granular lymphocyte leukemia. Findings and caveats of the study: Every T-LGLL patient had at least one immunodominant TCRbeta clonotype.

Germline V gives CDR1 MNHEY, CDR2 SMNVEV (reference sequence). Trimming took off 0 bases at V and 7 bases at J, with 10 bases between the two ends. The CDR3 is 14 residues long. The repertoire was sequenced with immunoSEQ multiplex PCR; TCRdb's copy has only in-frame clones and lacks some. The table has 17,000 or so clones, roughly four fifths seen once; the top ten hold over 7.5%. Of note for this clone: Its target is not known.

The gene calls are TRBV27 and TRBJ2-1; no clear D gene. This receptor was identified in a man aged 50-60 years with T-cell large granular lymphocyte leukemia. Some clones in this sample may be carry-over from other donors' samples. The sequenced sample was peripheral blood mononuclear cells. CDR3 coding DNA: TGTGCCAGCAGTTTATCGGGCAGCCGGAATGAGCAGTTCTTC. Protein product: CASSLSGSRNEQFF.